Listed below are T cell receptor beta chains from one sample, sequenced in a study of cytomegalovirus exposure and HLA in healthy donors. The data were produced by immunoSEQ multiplex PCR, yet TCRdb's version contains in-frame clones alone and is incomplete. The sample has some 100,000 clones, 84% seen once; the top ten hold 2.1%. The sequenced material came from PBMCs. These receptors originate from a man aged 18 to 29 in good health and CMV-seronegative. CDR3s include the opening cysteine and the closing phenylalanine or tryptophan. Each record gives: J gene, V gene, clone size, D gene, CDR3 protein. D genes are given only for firm matches. Some rows mark clone size as missing; the rest say once, few, many or name a class of expanded clone.

j_call: TRBJ1-1
v_call: TRBV7-3
clone_size: NA
d_call: NA
cdr3_aa: CASSYGGSTEAFF

j_call: TRBJ2-7
v_call: TRBV10-3
clone_size: NA
d_call: NA
cdr3_aa: CAISPSVDEQYF

j_call: TRBJ2-3
v_call: TRBV13
clone_size: NA
d_call: NA
cdr3_aa: CASSTVWASTDTQYF

j_call: TRBJ2-3
v_call: TRBV5-1
clone_size: once
d_call: TRBD2
cdr3_aa: CASSRGTSGRYSSTDTQYF

j_call: TRBJ2-5
v_call: TRBV14
clone_size: NA
d_call: TRBD2
cdr3_aa: CASSQRLAAQETQYF

j_call: TRBJ1-2
v_call: TRBV5-1
clone_size: NA
d_call: TRBD1
cdr3_aa: CASSLGDRTPYGYTF

j_call: TRBJ1-5
v_call: TRBV6-6
clone_size: NA
d_call: TRBD1
cdr3_aa: CASRGFPGGTDQPQHF

j_call: TRBJ2-3
v_call: TRBV6-4
clone_size: few
d_call: NA
cdr3_aa: CASSDSAGSDTQYF

j_call: TRBJ1-1
v_call: TRBV2
clone_size: NA
d_call: NA
cdr3_aa: CASTASPTENTEAFF

j_call: TRBJ1-2
v_call: TRBV27
clone_size: NA
d_call: NA
cdr3_aa: CASRWAGSNYGYTF